The 20 T cell receptor beta chains in this list originate from one sample, sequenced in a study of CD8 T cells in ankylosing spondylitis. Each CDR3 protein gets one entry after TCRdb re-called the 5' RACE reads with MiXCR. The sample includes over 75,000 distinct CDR3 sequences, about 8.8% of them seen just once. The sequencing sample was made of blood, either unsorted or a sorted T cell fraction (not recorded which). The receptors were sampled from a male donor with ankylosing spondylitis or in good health (not recorded which).

This clonotype was recorded many times. The chain carries TRBV12-3 or TRBV12-4 and TRBJ2-5; D is uncertain. The V and J ends lost 6 bases and 3 bases respectively, with 5 bases between them. This CDR3 has 11 amino acids. CDR3: CASRAEETQYF. The CDR3 nucleotides read TGTGCCAGCAGAGCCGAAGAGACCCAGTACTTC.

This clonotype was seen many times. The V and J genes are TRBV5-1 and TRBJ1-1; D gene unclear. CDR3 length: 15 amino acids. Trimming pared 1 base from V and 1 base from J, leaving 11 bases between. Germline V lookup: CDR1 SGHRS, CDR2 YFSETQ. The CDR3 region has the DNA TGCGCCAGCAGCTTGATTCCCGGGAAGAACACTGAAGCTTTCTTT. Its translation is CASSLIPGKNTEAFF.

This clonotype was seen repeatedly, ten times or more. The chain combines TRBV30 with TRBJ1-5; unclear D gene. Germline-derived CDR1 and CDR2 are GTSNPN and SVGIG (reference sequence). The CDR3 loop spans 15 amino acids. Trimming left V 3 bases short and J 0 bases short, with 12 bases between. CDR3 coding DNA: TGTGCCTGGAGCCCCTTCGCCGATAGCAATCAGCCCCAGCATTTT. Residues: CAWSPFADSNQPQHF.

There are many counts of this clonotype. V is TRBV29-1 and J is TRBJ2-1; no definite D call. There are 15 residues in the CDR3. Trimming shortened V by 3 bases and J by 4 bases, and 16 bases separated the two germline ends. CDR1 and CDR2 (germline): SQVTM, ANQGSEA. The CDR3: CSVDATRTVYNEQFF. CDR3 coding DNA: TGCAGCGTTGACGCTACTCGGACGGTTTACAATGAGCAGTTCTTC.

This clonotype was counted many times. V gene TRBV6-6 combines with J gene TRBJ2-5, with TRBD2 matching 7 bases. From germline, CDR1 is MNHNY and CDR2 SVGAGI (reference sequence). V lost 10 bases and J lost 5; bases outside the gene matches: 10. The CDR3 length is 13 residues. In nucleotides, the CDR3 is TGTGCCATTCAAGGACTAGTTGAGGAGACCCAGTACTTC. It codes for CAIQGLVEETQYF.

This clonotype was counted many times. V and J are TRBV6-5 and TRBJ1-1; 7 nucleotides line up with TRBD1. Germline CDR1 MNHEY, CDR2 SVGAGI. J lost 4 bases, V lost 4 bases, and 9 bases had no gene match. The CDR3 sequence is 15 residues long. In nucleotides, the CDR3 is TGTGCCAGCAGTTCTAACCTACAGGGGTTCACTGAAGCTTTCTTT. Translated: CASSSNLQGFTEAFF.

This clonotype was seen repeatedly, ten times or more. The gene calls are TRBV29-1 and TRBJ2-3, with a tentative D call TRBD2 (6 bases). Germline CDR1 is SQVTM and CDR2 is ANQGSEA. CDR3 length: 16 residues. Trimming pared 6 bases from V and 0 bases from J, leaving 19 bases between. CDR3 nucleotide sequence: TGCAGCGTCGGGACGGGACTTACGGCCAGCACAGATACGCAGTATTTT. It yields the protein CSVGTGLTASTDTQYF.

This clonotype appeared once. This may be a read error, as it is one base from a much larger clone. The rearrangement uses TRBV20-1 and TRBJ2-3; no firm D call. Germline CDR1 reads DFQATT; CDR2 reads SNEGSKA (reference sequence). The CDR3 consists of 15 residues. CDR3 sequence (DNA): TGCTGTGCCGCTGGACCGCTGGAACGGTCAGATACGCAGTATTTT. It specifies CCAAGPLERSDTQYF.

In its sample, this clonotype was seen many times. The chain carries TRBV5-1 and TRBJ2-5, with 8 bases matching TRBD1. The CDR3 runs 13 residues. In germline, CDR1 is SGHRS, CDR2 YFSETQ. With V trimmed by 3 bases and J by 3 bases, 1 base remained unmatched. The CDR3 DNA sequence: TGCGCCAGCAGCTCACAGGGGGAAGAGACCCAGTACTTC. Encoded protein: CASSSQGEETQYF.

There are many counts of this clonotype. V and J are TRBV6-5 and TRBJ2-2; D is unclear. V was clipped by 0 bases and J by 7 bases, with 9 bases between them. The CDR3 consists of 14 residues. Germline CDR1 and CDR2: MNHEY and SVGAGI. The CDR3 is CASSYSKTIGELFF. CDR3 nucleotide sequence: TGTGCCAGCAGTTACTCGAAAACTATCGGGGAGCTGTTTTTT.

This clonotype was picked up many times. The chain's CDR3 is CASSFPPGQANTEAFF. The CDR3 DNA reads as TGCGCCAGCAGCTTTCCACCGGGACAGGCGAACACTGAAGCTTTCTTT. This chain joins TRBV5-1 and TRBJ1-1; 8 bases are shared with TRBD1. The CDR3 is 16 amino acids. CDR1 SGHRS and CDR2 YFSETQ come from the germline V gene. The trim removed 2 bases at V and 1 base at J, leaving 7 bases unmatched.

V gene TRBV3-1 combines with J gene TRBJ2-7; no firm D call. This CDR3 comprises 12 residues. V lost 0 bases and J lost 6, with 6 bases in between. CDR1 and CDR2 from the germline V gene are LGHDT and YNNKEL (reference sequence). CDR3 in DNA: TGTGCCAGCAGCCAAGAGCTAAGCGAGCAGTACTTC. Protein product: CASSQELSEQYF.

This clonotype was observed a handful of times. This chain joins TRBV28 and TRBJ2-4; 7 nucleotides agree with TRBD1. The CDR3 covers 16 residues. CDR1 MDHEN and CDR2 SYDVKM come from the germline V gene. Losses at the gene ends were 3 bases for V and 1 base for J; bases not matched to a gene: 6. The CDR3 coding sequence is TGTGCCAGCAGTTTTAGGGGGCACGGCGCCAAAAACATTCAGTACTTC. As protein: CASSFRGHGAKNIQYF.

The sample holds many counts of this clonotype. The J gene is TRBJ2-7, the V gene TRBV20-1; D unclear. Germline assignment: CDR1 DFQATT and CDR2 SNEGSKA (reference sequence). The V gene lost 0 bases and the J gene lost 0 bases, with 9 bases spanning the gap. The CDR3 runs to 14 residues. Here the CDR3 reads CSARDRQISYEQYF. CDR3 DNA: TGCAGTGCTAGAGACAGGCAGATCTCCTACGAGCAGTACTTC.

At least ten counts were recorded for this clonotype. This sequence joins TRBV5-1 and TRBJ1-2; TRBD1 aligns across 9 bases. V shed 0 bases and J 6 bases; nucleotides not matched to a gene: 12. This CDR3 contains 17 residues. Germline V gene data show CDR1 as SGHRS and CDR2 as YFSETQ. Written as DNA, the CDR3 is TGCGCCAGCAGCTTGGCCTCAGGGACAGGGTGGACTGATGGCTACACCTTC. Residues: CASSLASGTGWTDGYTF.

Ten or more counts support this clonotype. This chain's CDR3 is CSVGGGNQPQHF. The CDR3, as DNA: TGCAGTGTAGGTGGGGGCAATCAGCCCCAGCATTTT. The chain couples TRBV20-1 to TRBJ1-5; no definite D call. Germline CDR1 is DFQATT and CDR2 is SNEGSKA (reference sequence). Trimming took off 7 bases at V and 2 bases at J, with 9 bases between the two ends. CDR3 size: 12 residues.

This clonotype has ten or more counts. V is TRBV7-2 and J is TRBJ2-7; 9 nucleotides agree with TRBD1. Trimming removed 1 base from V and 2 bases from J; junction bases left unmatched: 6. This CDR3 region has 16 residues. Germline assignment: CDR1 SGHTA and CDR2 FQGNSA. As DNA, the CDR3 is TGTGCCAGCAGCTTAGGAGGGACAGGGATTCCCTACGAGCAGTACTTC. This codes for CASSLGGTGIPYEQYF.

This clonotype was counted ten times or more. The chain joins TRBV5-1 to TRBJ2-5; D uncertain. Trimming left V 0 bases short and J 5 bases short, with 14 bases between. The CDR3 covers 15 residues. Germline V gene data show CDR1 as SGHRS and CDR2 as YFSETQ. CDR3 sequence (DNA): TGCGCCAGCAGCTTGGCCGCGGTAAACATGGAGACCCAGTACTTC. Residues: CASSLAAVNMETQYF.

At least ten counts were recorded for this clonotype. The V and J genes are TRBV28 and TRBJ1-2; 9 nucleotides align to TRBD1. The trim removed 6 bases at V and 2 bases at J, leaving 4 bases unmatched. The CDR3 length is 14 residues. Germline CDR1 reads MDHEN; CDR2 reads SYDVKM. The CDR3 loop is CASRTGGANYGYTF. CDR3 DNA: TGTGCCAGCAGAACAGGGGGCGCAAACTATGGCTACACCTTC.

This clonotype was seen only a few times. The rearrangement uses TRBV29-1 and TRBJ1-1, with a tentative D call TRBD1 (5 bases). CDR1 SQVTM and CDR2 ANQGSEA come from the germline V gene. Trimming stripped 7 bases from V and 3 bases from J, with 15 bases between. The CDR3 contains 13 residues. CDR3 sequence (DNA): TGCAGCGCTGCCACAGGACCCGACACTGAAGCTTTCTTT. It yields the protein CSAATGPDTEAFF.